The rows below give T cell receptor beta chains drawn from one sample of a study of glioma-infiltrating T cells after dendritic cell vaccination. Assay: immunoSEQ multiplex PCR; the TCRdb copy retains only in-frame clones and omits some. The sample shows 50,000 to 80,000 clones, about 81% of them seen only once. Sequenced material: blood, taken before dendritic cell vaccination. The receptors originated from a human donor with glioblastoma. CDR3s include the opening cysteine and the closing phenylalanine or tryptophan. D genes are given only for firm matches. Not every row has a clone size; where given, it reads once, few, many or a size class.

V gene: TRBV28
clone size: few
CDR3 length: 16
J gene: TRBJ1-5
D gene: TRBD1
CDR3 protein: CASSPWTGRGDQPQHF
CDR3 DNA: TGTGCCAGCAGTCCTTGGACAGGTCGGGGAGATCAGCCCCAGCATTTT

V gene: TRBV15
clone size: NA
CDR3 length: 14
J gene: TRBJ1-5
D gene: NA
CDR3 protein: CATKGGWNNQPQHF
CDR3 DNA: TGTGCCACCAAGGGGGGGTGGAACAATCAGCCCCAGCATTTT

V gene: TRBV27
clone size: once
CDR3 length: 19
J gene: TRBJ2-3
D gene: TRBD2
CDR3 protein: CASSLSIPSGGASTDTQYF
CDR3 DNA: TGTGCCAGCAGTTTATCGATACCTAGCGGGGGGGCTAGCACAGATACGCAGTATTTT

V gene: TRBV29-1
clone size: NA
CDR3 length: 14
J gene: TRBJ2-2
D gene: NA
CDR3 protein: CSVDRSGNTGELFF
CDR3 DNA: TGCAGCGTTGATCGTTCCGGGAACACCGGGGAGCTGTTTTTT

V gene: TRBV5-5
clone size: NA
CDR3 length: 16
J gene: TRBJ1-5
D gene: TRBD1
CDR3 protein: CASSSNAGARGDRQHF
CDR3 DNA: TGTGCCAGCAGCTCGAACGCAGGGGCCAGGGGGGATCGCCAGCATTTT

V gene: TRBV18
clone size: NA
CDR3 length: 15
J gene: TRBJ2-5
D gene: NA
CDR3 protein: CASSPNTGRGETQYF
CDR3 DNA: TGTGCCAGCTCACCAAATACAGGGAGAGGAGAGACCCAGTACTTC

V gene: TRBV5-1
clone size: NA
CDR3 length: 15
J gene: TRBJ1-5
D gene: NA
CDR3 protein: CASSLGGLGNQPQHF
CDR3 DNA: TGCGCCAGCAGCTTGGGGGGGCTTGGCAATCAGCCCCAGCATTTT

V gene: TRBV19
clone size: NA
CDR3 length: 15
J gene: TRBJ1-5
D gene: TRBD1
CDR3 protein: CASSQQGARDQPQHF
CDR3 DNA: TGTGCCAGTAGTCAACAGGGGGCGCGGGATCAGCCCCAGCATTTT

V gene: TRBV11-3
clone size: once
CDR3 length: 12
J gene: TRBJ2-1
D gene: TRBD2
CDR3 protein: CASSTRGNEQFF
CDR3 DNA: TGTGCCAGCAGCACGCGGGGGAATGAGCAGTTCTTC

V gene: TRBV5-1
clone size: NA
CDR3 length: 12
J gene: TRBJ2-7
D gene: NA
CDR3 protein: CASSLNIYEQYF
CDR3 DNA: TGCGCCAGCAGCTTAAACATCTACGAGCAGTACTTC

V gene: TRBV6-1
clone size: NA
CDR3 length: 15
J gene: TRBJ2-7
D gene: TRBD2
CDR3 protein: CAIPTQRGRGYEQYF
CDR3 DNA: TGTGCCATTCCCACCCAGCGGGGCAGAGGTTACGAGCAGTACTTC

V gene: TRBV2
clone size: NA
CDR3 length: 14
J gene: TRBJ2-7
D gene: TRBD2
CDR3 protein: CASSEAGLAGEQYF
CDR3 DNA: TGTGCCAGCAGTGAAGCCGGACTAGCGGGGGAGCAGTACTTC

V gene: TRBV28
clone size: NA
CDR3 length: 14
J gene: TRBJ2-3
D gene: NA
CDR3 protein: CASTLEGGWDTQYF
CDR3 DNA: TGTGCCAGCACCCTCGAGGGGGGGTGGGATACGCAGTATTTT